Shown below are 22 T cell receptor beta chains from a single sample sequenced in a study of response to subunit inactivated influenza vaccine. TCRdb re-called the RT-PCR reads with MiXCR, one entry per CDR3 protein. The data show 450,000 to 600,000 distinct CDR3 sequences, approximately 16% seen once. The source material was CD4+ T cells sorted from PBMCs, sampled less than 30 months after vaccination. The receptors stem from a man in his fifties or sixties who received an inactivated influenza vaccine.

A few counts support this clonotype. This rearrangement joins TRBV7-3 to TRBJ2-1; the match to TRBD2 covers 7 bases. Germline values: CDR1 SGHTA, CDR2 FQGTGA. The CDR3 is made up of 17 amino acids. V lost 4 bases and J lost 0; bases outside the gene matches: 9. This chain's CDR3 is CASSSRGGGSSYNEQFF. The CDR3 coding sequence is TGTGCCAGCAGCTCCCGTGGTGGCGGGAGCTCCTACAATGAGCAGTTCTTC. Filled out from reference TRBV7-3 and TRBJ2-1, the complete variable domain reads GAGVSQTPSNKVTEKGKYVELRCDPISGHTALYWYRQSLGQGPEFLIYFQGTGAADDSGLPNDRFFAVRPEGSVSTLKIQRTERGDSAVYLCASSSRGGGSSYNEQFFGPGTRLTVL.

This clonotype was counted only a few times. V and J are TRBV4-2 and TRBJ2-7; TRBD2 matches at 7 bases. This CDR3 contains 15 residues. Trimming removed 1 base from V and 2 bases from J; junction bases left unmatched: 5. Germline CDR1 reads LGHNA; CDR2 reads YNFKEQ. CDR3 nucleotide sequence: TGTGCCAGCAGCCAAGGAACCGGGACTACCTACGAGCAGTACTTC. It specifies CASSQGTGTTYEQYF.

This clonotype has only a few counts. V gene TRBV24-1 combines with J gene TRBJ2-1; TRBD2 aligns across 15 bases. CDR3 size: 15 residues. The ends lost 6 bases at V and 7 bases at J; junction bases unmatched: 3. The germline gives CDR1 KGHDR, CDR2 SFDVKD. The CDR3: CATSKGTSGGNEQFF. CDR3 coding DNA: TGTGCCACCAGTAAGGGGACTAGCGGGGGGAATGAGCAGTTCTTC.

Only a few counts were recorded for this clonotype. V gene TRBV15 combines with J gene TRBJ2-7; 7 nucleotides match TRBD2. With V trimmed by 1 base and J by 3 bases, 0 bases remained unmatched. Germline values: CDR1 LNHNV, CDR2 YYDKDF (reference sequence). The CDR3 covers 13 residues. CDR3 loop: CATSRGTSYEQYF. The CDR3 region has the DNA TGTGCCACCAGCAGAGGGACTAGCTACGAGCAGTACTTC.

This clonotype came up a few times. V usage is TRBV5-1 and J usage is TRBJ2-5; 15 bases match TRBD2. The CDR3 spans 16 residues. Unmatched junction bases numbered 5, after V lost 4 bases and J lost 4 bases. Germline V lookup: CDR1 SGHRS, CDR2 YFSETQ. CDR3 coding DNA: TGCGCCAGCAGCCCGGGACTAGCGGGGGGTGGAGAGACCCAGTACTTC. Encoded protein: CASSPGLAGGGETQYF.

This clonotype was picked up a small number of times. CDR3 nucleotides: TGTGCCAGCAGTGCGGACAGCCCGAGGGTCGGGGAGCTGTTTTTT. Protein product: CASSADSPRVGELFF. The V gene is TRBV6-1, the J gene TRBJ2-2; possible D gene TRBD1, 6 bases. From germline, CDR1 is MNHNS and CDR2 SASEGT. Trimming took 4 bases from V and 7 from J, leaving 16 bases between them. The CDR3 loop spans 15 amino acids.

V and J are TRBV4-3 and TRBJ2-7; D perhaps matches TRBD2 (6 bases). CDR3 length: 17 residues. Trimming removed 0 bases from V and 2 bases from J, with 17 bases in between. Germline CDR1 is LGHNA and CDR2 is YSLEER. The CDR3 nucleotides read TGCGCCAGCAGCCAAGAAGGACACCCGGACTATGCCTACGAGCAGTACTTC. This translates into CASSQEGHPDYAYEQYF.

This clonotype has just a few counts. The chain carries TRBV12-3 or TRBV12-4 and TRBJ2-1, with 8 bases that match TRBD2. The J segment lost 8 bases and the V segment lost 7 bases, leaving 16 bases of the junction unmatched. The CDR3 is 16 amino acids. The DNA of the CDR3 is TGTGCCAGCAACCCCAGGGGACTAGACACTAACGATGAGCAGTTCTTC. Amino acid sequence: CASNPRGLDTNDEQFF.

This clonotype was observed a few times. The J gene is TRBJ2-7, the V gene TRBV6-2 or TRBV6-3; no firm D call. Germline CDR1 is MNHEY and CDR2 is SVGEGT. CDR3 size: 13 residues. V was shortened by 4 bases and J by 3 bases, with 10 bases between the two germline ends. This chain's CDR3 is CASSSLLGYEQYF. In DNA, the CDR3 is TGTGCCAGCAGTTCCCTCCTGGGCTACGAGCAGTACTTC.

This clonotype came up a few times. V and J are TRBV7-8 and TRBJ1-5; D remains ambiguous. This CDR3 contains 16 residues. Germline V lookup: CDR1 SGHVS, CDR2 FQNEAQ. Trimming shortened V by 1 base and J by 2 bases, and 12 bases separated the two germline ends. The chain's CDR3 is CASSLGPAWGNQPQHF. The CDR3 nucleotides read TGTGCCAGCAGCTTAGGACCGGCTTGGGGCAATCAGCCCCAGCATTTT. The complete variable domain, with remaining parts taken from reference TRBV7-8 and TRBJ1-5, reads GAGVSQSPRYKVAKRGQDVALRCDPISGHVSLFWYQQALGQGPEFLTYFQNEAQLDKSGLPSDRFFAERPEGSVSTLKIQRTQQEDSAVYLCASSLGPAWGNQPQHFGDGTRLSIL.

This clonotype was seen only a few times. This chain uses TRBV6-1 with TRBJ1-5, with 8 positions matching TRBD1. The CDR3 runs 15 residues. The trim removed 6 bases at V and 11 bases at J, leaving 15 bases unmatched. Germline V CDR1 and CDR2: MNHNS, SASEGT. The CDR3 loop is CASRDDRGYSGAQHF. The CDR3 DNA reads as TGTGCCAGCAGGGATGACAGGGGTTATAGCGGGGCCCAGCATTTT.

V usage is TRBV27 and J usage is TRBJ2-1, with 8 bases aligning to TRBD2. J lost 5 bases, V lost 6 bases, and 12 bases had no gene match. The length of the CDR3 is 16 residues. Germline V gene sequence: CDR1 MNHEY, CDR2 SMNVEV (reference sequence). CDR3 sequence: CASSRRPTSGHNEQFF. The CDR3 DNA reads as TGTGCCAGCAGCCGCCGCCCCACTAGCGGACACAATGAGCAGTTCTTC.

This clonotype was counted only a few times. CDR3 DNA sequence: TGTGCCAGCACACGGGACACCGGGGGTGAGCAGTACTTC. Translating gives CASTRDTGGEQYF. The chain combines TRBV28 with TRBJ2-7; D may be TRBD1 or TRBD2 (6 bases each). V lost 7 bases, J lost 7 bases, and 17 bases lay in between. This CDR3 has 13 amino acids. Per germline, CDR1 MDHEN and CDR2 SYDVKM.

Worth noting for this clonotype: At one end, the junction sequence differs from germline, possibly due to a read error. J is TRBJ2-3 and V is TRBV29-1; the match to TRBD2 covers 9 bases. Germline V lookup: CDR1 SQVTM, CDR2 ANQGSEA. The CDR3 sequence is 14 residues long. The CDR3 reads CSVGLAGSTDMQYF. For the CDR3, the DNA is TGCAGCGTTGGTCTAGCGGGATCCACAGATATGCAGTATTTT.

The sample holds a few counts of this clonotype. The CDR3 nucleotides are TGTGCCAGCAGTCGGGGGACAGGCACTAATGAAAAACTGTTTTTT. Its translation: CASSRGTGTNEKLFF. The chain carries TRBV2 and TRBJ1-4; 8 positions agree with TRBD1. Germline values: CDR1 SNHLY, CDR2 FYNNEI. The CDR3 has 15 amino acids. Trimming took 5 bases from V and 2 from J; bases not matched to a gene: 4.

The chain employs TRBV29-1 and TRBJ2-7; 10 bases agree with TRBD2. V lost 7 bases to trimming and J lost 0 bases; unmatched junction nucleotides: 9. CDR1 and CDR2 from the germline V gene are SQVTM and ANQGSEA. This CDR3 comprises 15 residues. The CDR3 region is CSARAGGLPSYEQYF. CDR3 nucleotide sequence: TGCAGCGCTCGAGCGGGGGGGCTTCCCTCCTACGAGCAGTACTTC.

This chain joins TRBV2 and TRBJ1-4, with 7 bases that match TRBD1. CDR3 length: 14 residues. The germline V gene has CDR1 SNHLY and CDR2 FYNNEI. The V segment lost 6 bases and the J segment 10 bases; nucleotides outside the gene matches: 11. CDR3: CASSPTGAVRKLFF. The CDR3, as DNA: TGTGCCAGCAGCCCCACAGGGGCAGTCAGAAAACTGTTTTTT.

The sample holds many counts of this clonotype. This chain links TRBV14 with TRBJ2-7; 7 bases fit TRBD1. CDR1 and CDR2 from the germline V gene are SGHDN and FVKESK. CDR3 size: 15 residues. Unmatched junction bases numbered 5, after V lost 1 base and J lost 2 bases. The CDR3 sequence: CASSQGGTVAYEQYF. The CDR3 coding sequence is TGTGCCAGCAGCCAAGGGGGGACAGTGGCCTACGAGCAGTACTTC.

This chain connects TRBV10-3 to TRBJ1-1, with 11 bases that match TRBD1. Losses at the gene ends were 10 bases for V and 2 bases for J; bases not matched to a gene: 9. The CDR3 covers 15 residues. Germline-derived CDR1 and CDR2 are ENHRY and SYGVKD. The CDR3 DNA sequence: TGTGCCACCACCGTCGGGACAGGGGGTAACACTGAAGCTTTCTTT. It encodes CATTVGTGGNTEAFF.

This clonotype was counted only a few times. The rearrangement links TRBV27 to TRBJ1-4, with D tentatively TRBD1 (5 bases). The germline V and J ends were trimmed by 5 bases and 9 bases, with 16 bases remaining between them. The CDR3 totals 14 residues. The germline gives CDR1 MNHEY, CDR2 SMNVEV (reference sequence). The DNA of the CDR3 is TGTGCCAGCAGTACGGCGGGGGGTATCAAAAAACTGTTTTTT. Its translation: CASSTAGGIKKLFF.

The chain couples TRBV30 to TRBJ1-5; D remains unclear. The CDR3 is 13 amino acids. Germline CDR1 reads GTSNPN; CDR2 reads SVGIG (reference sequence). Trimming pared 3 bases from V and 0 bases from J, leaving 6 bases between. CDR3 in DNA: TGTGCCTGGAGCGGAGATAGCAATCAGCCCCAGCATTTT. Translating gives CAWSGDSNQPQHF.

This clonotype was seen a few times. A junction boundary mismatches the germline segment, possibly from a read error. The rearrangement links TRBV10-3 to TRBJ2-2; possibly TRBD1 for D (5 bases). The CDR3 runs 11 residues. Germline V gene data show CDR1 as ENHRY and CDR2 as SYGVKD. In DNA form, the CDR3 reads TGTGCCGTCAGGGCGGTCGGGGAGCTGTTTTTT. This codes for CAVRAVGELFF.